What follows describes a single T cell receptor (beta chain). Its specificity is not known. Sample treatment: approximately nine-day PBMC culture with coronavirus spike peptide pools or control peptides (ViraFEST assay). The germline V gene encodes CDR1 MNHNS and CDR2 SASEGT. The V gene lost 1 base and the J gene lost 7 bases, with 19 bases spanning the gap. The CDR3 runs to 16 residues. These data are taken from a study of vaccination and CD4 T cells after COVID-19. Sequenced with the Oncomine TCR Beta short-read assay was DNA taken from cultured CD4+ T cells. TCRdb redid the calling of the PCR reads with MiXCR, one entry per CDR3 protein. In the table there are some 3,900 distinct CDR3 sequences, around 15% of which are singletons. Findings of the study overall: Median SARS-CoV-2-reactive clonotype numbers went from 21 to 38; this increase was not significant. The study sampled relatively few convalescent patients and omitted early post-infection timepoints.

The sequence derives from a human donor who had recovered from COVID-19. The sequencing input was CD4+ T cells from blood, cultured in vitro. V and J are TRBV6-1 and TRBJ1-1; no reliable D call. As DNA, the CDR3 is TGTGCCAGCAGTGAAGGGAGAACAGCCCTTCTTCGTGAAGCTTTCTTT. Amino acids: CASSEGRTALLREAFF.